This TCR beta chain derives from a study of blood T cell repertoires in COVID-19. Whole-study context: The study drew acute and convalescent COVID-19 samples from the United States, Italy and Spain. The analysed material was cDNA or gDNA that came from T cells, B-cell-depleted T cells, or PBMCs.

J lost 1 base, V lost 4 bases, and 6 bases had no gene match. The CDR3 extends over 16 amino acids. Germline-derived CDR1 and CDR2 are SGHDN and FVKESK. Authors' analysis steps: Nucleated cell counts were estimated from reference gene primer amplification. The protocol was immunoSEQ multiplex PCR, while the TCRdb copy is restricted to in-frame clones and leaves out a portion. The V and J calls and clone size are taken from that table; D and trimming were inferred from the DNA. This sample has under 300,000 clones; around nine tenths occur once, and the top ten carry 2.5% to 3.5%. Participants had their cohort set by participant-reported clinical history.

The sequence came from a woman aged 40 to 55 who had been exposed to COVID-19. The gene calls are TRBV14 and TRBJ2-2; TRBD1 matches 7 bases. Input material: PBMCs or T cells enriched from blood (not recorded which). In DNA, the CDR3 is TGTGCCAGCAGCCTACGACAGGGTGTGAACACCGGGGAGCTGTTTTTT. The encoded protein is CASSLRQGVNTGELFF.